The clone carrying this TCR beta chain has just a few counts. The data belong to a study of blood T cell repertoires in COVID-19. Study-wide background: Collection of acute and convalescent COVID-19 samples took place in the United States, Italy and Spain. PBMCs, B-cell-depleted T cells, or T cells were the source of the cDNA or gDNA that made up the material.

In the source study's methods: Estimation of nucleated cell counts was performed using reference gene primer amplification. TCRdb keeps only in-frame clones here, not all; method: immunoSEQ multiplex PCR. V, J and clone size reflect that table, while D and trimming were determined from the DNA. In the table there are approximately 97,000 clones, 70% to 90% of which are singletons. This TCR was sampled from a man over 45 with active COVID-19. The sample comprised peripheral blood.

In DNA, the CDR3 is TGTGCCAGCAGTGAAGCGGAGTGGGAGACCCAGTACTTC. This gives the protein CASSEAEWETQYF. The chain has TRBV2 and TRBJ2-5; D not resolved. The CDR3 length is 13 residues. CDR1 SNHLY and CDR2 FYNNEI come from the germline V gene. The ends were cut back, 0 bases at V and 5 bases at J, with 7 bases in the middle.